Listed below are T cell receptor beta chains from one sample, sequenced in a study of blood T cell repertoires in COVID-19. Method: immunoSEQ multiplex PCR; TCRdb's copy keeps in-frame clones and lacks some. The table records fewer than 650,000 clones, less than 90% of them present only once. Sequencing used peripheral blood. The source of these receptors is a woman aged 45-60 years with COVID-19, enrolled during active disease. CDR3s include the opening cysteine and the closing phenylalanine or tryptophan. The D gene is left open where the match is weak. The size of a clone is reported for some rows only, either as once, few or many, or as a class for expanded clones.

J gene | V gene | D gene | clone size | CDR3 DNA | CDR3 protein
TRBJ2-2 | TRBV11-2 | TRBD2 | once | TGTGCCAGCAGCTTATCCTGGCGGGGGGGCCGGGACACCGGGGAGCTGTTTTTT | CASSLSWRGGRDTGELFF
TRBJ1-2 | TRBV15 | TRBD1 | . | TGTGCCACCAGCCCCCGGACAGGTCGGCCTAACTATGGCTACACCTTC | CATSPRTGRPNYGYTF
TRBJ2-5 | TRBV5-1 | . | . | TGCGCCAGCAGCTTGCTAGGACAGCAAGAGACCCAGTACTTC | CASSLLGQQETQYF
TRBJ2-3 | TRBV19 | TRBD1 | few | TGTGCCAGTAGTCTGCCGACAGGGCTGACAGATACGCAGTATTTT | CASSLPTGLTDTQYF
TRBJ1-1 | TRBV7-8 | . | . | TGTGCCAGCAGCTTAGAGCCCCTCGAACCCGGAGGAGTTGGAGCTTTCTTT | CASSLEPLEPGGVGAFF
TRBJ1-3 | TRBV3-1/TRBV3-2 | . | few | TGTGCCAGCAGCCAACCTTCAGGGTACTCTGGAAACACCATATATTTT | CASSQPSGYSGNTIYF
TRBJ1-2 | TRBV10-1 | . | . | TGCGCCAGCAGTGGGACCCGGGAGGGGTATGGCTACACCTTC | CASSGTREGYGYTF
TRBJ2-7 | TRBV28 | . | . | TGTGCCAGCAGTTCTCAGGGTCCAATCTACGAGCAGTACTTC | CASSSQGPIYEQYF
TRBJ2-3 | TRBV5-1 | . | few | TGCGCCAGCAGCTTCACTAGTATATTAGAGCAGTATTTT | CASSFTSILEQYF
TRBJ2-7 | TRBV10-3 | TRBD1 | . | TGTGCCACACTCGGGACAGGGTCGTACGAGCAGTACTTC | CATLGTGSYEQYF
TRBJ2-7 | TRBV7-2 | . | . | TGTGCCAGCAGCTTAGAGGCTAGGCGGAACGAGCAGTACTTC | CASSLEARRNEQYF
TRBJ1-2 | TRBV5-1 | TRBD1 | . | TGCGCCAGCAGCTTGTGGGTAGGGGGCGGAGATGGCTACACCTTC | CASSLWVGGGDGYTF
TRBJ2-1 | TRBV6-1 | . | . | TGTGCCAGCAGTGAGGACCGCGGGGAGTTCTTC | CASSEDRGEFF
TRBJ2-1 | TRBV9 | . | . | TGTGCCAGCAGCGTAGTAGAAGCCGACTCCTACAATGAGCAGTTCTTC | CASSVVEADSYNEQFF
TRBJ1-2 | TRBV30 | TRBD1 | few | TGTGCCTGGAGTTCCCCTCCCCAGGGGGGAACCTTC | CAWSSPPQGGTF
TRBJ1-6 | TRBV27 | TRBD1 | . | TGTGCCAGCAGGGAGCCGGGACAGGGGGCTTCACCCCTCCACTTT | CASREPGQGASPLHF
TRBJ1-2 | TRBV28 | TRBD1 | . | TGTGCCAGCAGAAATGCGGGGACCACTCCGGACAGGGCGGGCACCTTC | CASRNAGTTPDRAGTF
TRBJ2-1 | TRBV7-8 | TRBD1 | . | TGTGCCAGCAGCTTACTACAGGGGAACTACAATGAGCAGTTCTTC | CASSLLQGNYNEQFF
TRBJ2-1 | TRBV29-1 | TRBD1 | . | TGCAGCGTTGTCACAGGGGGCGCGGGGCATGAGCAGTTCTTC | CSVVTGGAGHEQFF
TRBJ2-7 | TRBV7-2 | TRBD1 | . | TGTGCCAGCAGACAGGGGCCGACCTACGAGCAGTACTTC | CASRQGPTYEQYF
TRBJ2-7 | TRBV6-1 | . | . | TGTGCCAGCAGTGAAGTAGGGGCCGAGCAGTACTTC | CASSEVGAEQYF
TRBJ1-2 | TRBV7-8 | . | . | TGTGCCAGCAGCTCAGCGGCGGAGTTCTATGGCTACACCTTC | CASSSAAEFYGYTF
TRBJ1-1 | TRBV28 | TRBD1 | . | TGTGCCACCCAACTCGACAGGGTCCGGAACACTGAAGCTTTCTTT | CATQLDRVRNTEAFF
TRBJ2-1 | TRBV19 | TRBD2 | . | TGTGCCAGTAGTAGAGCGGGGGGATCATACAATGAGCAGTTCTTC | CASSRAGGSYNEQFF
TRBJ2-3 | TRBV7-8 | TRBD2 | once | TGTGCCAGCAGCTCACGGACTAGCGCCGATACGCAGTATTTT | CASSSRTSADTQYF
TRBJ1-5 | TRBV6-6 | TRBD1 | few | TGTGCCAGCAGTCAAACAGGGGATCAGCCCCAGCATTTT | CASSQTGDQPQHF
TRBJ2-7 | TRBV5-5 | TRBD1 | once | TGTGCCAGCAGAGCCCGGGCCGGGACAGCGCTTACCTACGAGCAGTACTTC | CASRARAGTALTYEQYF
TRBJ2-7 | TRBV29-1 | . | . | TGCAGCGCCGGGTACTCCTACGAGCAGTACTTC | CSAGYSYEQYF
TRBJ2-3 | TRBV10-1 | . | . | TGCGCCAGCAGTGCCAGGCAGGGACACACAGATACGCAGTATTTT | CASSARQGHTDTQYF
TRBJ2-6 | TRBV4-2 | TRBD1 | . | TGTGCCAGCAGCCAAGGTCGAGGGGGCACAGGGGCCAACGTCCTGACTTTC | CASSQGRGGTGANVLTF
TRBJ1-2 | TRBV30 | TRBD1 | once | TGTGCCTGGAGTCCAGGGGACAGCGATGGCTACACCTTC | CAWSPGDSDGYTF
TRBJ1-6 | TRBV6-5 | . | . | TGTGCCAGCAGAGGGAGAGAGAATTCACCCCTCCACTTT | CASRGRENSPLHF
TRBJ1-1 | TRBV10-3 | . | . | TGTGCCATCAGTGAGGCCCCAGGAGGGGCAGGCACTGAAGCTTTCTTT | CAISEAPGGAGTEAFF
TRBJ2-2 | TRBV20-1 | . | . | TGCAGTGCTAGGACCCAGGCCCGGCTGTTTTTT | CSARTQARLFF
TRBJ2-1 | TRBV5-4 | TRBD1 | . | TGTGCCAGCAGCTTGAACGACAGGGAGAACAATGAGCAGTTCTTC | CASSLNDRENNEQFF
TRBJ2-5 | TRBV5-5 | TRBD2 | . | TGTGCCAGCAGCTACCTCATAGGGACTAGCGGAGAGACCCAGTACTTC | CASSYLIGTSGETQYF
TRBJ1-2 | TRBV29-1 | TRBD1 | . | TGCAGCGTTGAGTTAAGGCAGGGGGGTTATGGCTACACCTTC | CSVELRQGGYGYTF
TRBJ1-1 | TRBV29-1 | . | . | TGCAGCGTCGTACAGGGCACTGAAGCTTTCTTT | CSVVQGTEAFF
TRBJ1-4 | TRBV23-1 | TRBD1 | . | TGCGCCAGCGCACTGCCCCCGGGACAGCCGAATGAAAAACTGTTTTTT | CASALPPGQPNEKLFF
TRBJ1-2 | TRBV5-1 | . | . | TGCGCCAGCAGCTTCGACAGCCTCTATGGCTACACCTTC | CASSFDSLYGYTF
TRBJ1-2 | TRBV10-2 | . | . | TGCGCCAGCGGAGAACCCCGGGATAGAAAAGACGGCTATGGCTACACCTTC | CASGEPRDRKDGYGYTF
TRBJ2-5 | TRBV19 | TRBD2 | . | TGTGCCAGTAGTATCCCCGGCGGGGGGGAGACCCAGTACTTC | CASSIPGGGETQYF
TRBJ1-2 | TRBV3-1/TRBV3-2 | TRBD1 | once | TGTGCCAGCAGCCAGCGGGGACAGGGGTTCGACTATGGCTACACCTTC | CASSQRGQGFDYGYTF
TRBJ1-2 | TRBV12-3/TRBV12-4 | . | . | TGTGCCAGCAGTTTCGAGAGCCCTCGGGACTACACCTTC | CASSFESPRDYTF
TRBJ2-7 | TRBV14 | . | . | TGTGCCAGCAGCCCGAGGTATGCTATAGAGCAGTACTTC | CASSPRYAIEQYF
TRBJ2-7 | TRBV9 | . | . | TGTGCCAGCAGCTTGGGGGCGAGGGGCTCCTACGAGCAGTACTTC | CASSLGARGSYEQYF
TRBJ1-1 | TRBV6-5 | . | few | TGTGCCAGCATTAAACAGGGGAACACTGAAGCTTTCTTT | CASIKQGNTEAFF
TRBJ1-4 | TRBV5-1 | . | . | TGCGCCAGCAGCCCGGGCAGGGTTGCAACTAATGAAAAACTGTTTTTT | CASSPGRVATNEKLFF
TRBJ1-5 | TRBV27 | . | . | TGTGCCAGCAGTTTTGTGGCAGGGAATCAGCCCCAGCATTTT | CASSFVAGNQPQHF
TRBJ1-1 | TRBV2 | . | . | TGTGCCAGCAGTGAAGGGAACCAGGACACGTTAAACACTGAAGCTTTCTTT | CASSEGNQDTLNTEAFF
TRBJ2-1 | TRBV5-6 | . | . | TGTGCCAGCAGCTTGGTGCCAGGGGCCAACAATGAGCAGTTCTTC | CASSLVPGANNEQFF
TRBJ2-1 | TRBV3-1/TRBV3-2 | . | . | TGTGCCAGCAGCCAGATAGGACAGACCGCTTCCAATGAGCAGTTCTTC | CASSQIGQTASNEQFF
TRBJ1-4 | TRBV4-1 | . | . | TGCGCCAGCAGCCAAGTGGGGGGGGGACACAATGAAAAACTGTTTTTT | CASSQVGGGHNEKLFF
TRBJ1-4 | TRBV5-5 | . | . | TGTGCCAGCAGCTTGGCCGGGGGGGACGGAGAAAAACTGTTTTTT | CASSLAGGDGEKLFF
TRBJ1-6 | TRBV6-5 | . | few | TGTGCCAGCAGGGTAGCCGGGACTGAGAATTCACCCCTCCACTTT | CASRVAGTENSPLHF
TRBJ2-6 | TRBV30 | TRBD1 | . | TGTGCCTGGACCGCCGACAGGGCTGGGGCCAACGTCCTGACTTTC | CAWTADRAGANVLTF
TRBJ2-3 | TRBV19 | . | . | TGTGCCAGTAGTACCAAACAGGGAAAAAGAGATACGCAGTATTTT | CASSTKQGKRDTQYF
TRBJ1-1 | TRBV6-2/TRBV6-3 | . | . | TGTGCCAGCAGTTCCCGGTTTGGCGGTAGTCTGTTT | CASSSRFGGSLF
TRBJ1-4 | TRBV3-1/TRBV3-2 | . | . | TGTGCCAGCAGCCAGGGACTCGTCAATGAAAAACTGTTTTTT | CASSQGLVNEKLFF
TRBJ2-1 | TRBV21-1 | . | . | TGTGCCAGCAGCAAAGGTCAGGGACAGGGGAACAATGAGCAGTTCTTC | CASSKGQGQGNNEQFF